A single sample is the source of the 11 T cell receptor beta chains below, sequenced in a study of blood T cells in healthy people across ages (dated by TCRdb to the mid-2010s). Library preparation used 5' RACE. Sequencing relied on an Illumina HiSeq 2500. A second PCR of about 7 to 12 cycles was performed with a sample-barcoded 5' primer and a J-beta primer mix. TCRdb redid the processing of the public reads, applying fastp at Q25 and MiXCR, and retained in-frame beta chains. Rows are combined by CDR3 protein, so each entry shows the most common genes and DNA. This sample gives approximately 1.5 million distinct CDR3 sequences in total; about 35% of them show up just once. The ten biggest clones cover approximately 10% of the sample. Sequenced: blood. The receptor source for this set is a woman between 25 and 40 years old in good health.

The CDR3 nucleotides are TGTGCCAGCACCTCACAAGGGGGGGCCCGCTACGAGCAGTACTTC. This sequence encodes CASTSQGGARYEQYF. The chain uses TRBV27 and TRBJ2-7, with D perhaps TRBD2 (7 bases). Germline CDR1 is MNHEY and CDR2 is SMNVEV (reference sequence). V dropped 7 bases and J dropped 3 bases, with 19 bases sitting between them. The CDR3 contains 15 residues.

This clonotype has at least ten counts. J is TRBJ2-1 and V is TRBV20-1; TRBD1 agrees at 8 bases. The V segment lost 0 bases and the J segment 5 bases; nucleotides outside the gene matches: 15. Germline CDR1 is DFQATT and CDR2 is SNEGSKA (reference sequence). The CDR3 spans 18 residues. The CDR3 is CSARELDITGGRNNEQFF. CDR3 DNA sequence: TGCAGTGCTAGAGAACTAGATATCACAGGGGGTAGGAACAATGAGCAGTTCTTC.

This clonotype was seen a single time. The chain employs TRBV9 and TRBJ2-1; the match to TRBD2 covers 8 bases. Unmatched junction bases numbered 9, after V lost 2 bases and J lost 5 bases. Germline values: CDR1 SGDLS, CDR2 YYNGEE. This CDR3 spans 16 amino acids. CDR3 in amino acids: CASSVGSGGGHNEQFF. The CDR3 region has the DNA TGTGCCAGCAGCGTGGGGAGCGGGGGAGGCCACAATGAGCAGTTCTTC.

This clonotype was counted only a few times. The chain couples TRBV28 to TRBJ2-1, with D perhaps matching TRBD1 or TRBD2 (5 bases each). The CDR3 consists of 15 residues. Germline loops: CDR1 MDHEN, CDR2 SYDVKM. Trimming removed 4 bases at V and 5 bases at J, with 15 bases between. The CDR3 sequence is CASSSPRGGHNEQFF. CDR3 DNA: TGTGCCAGCAGTTCCCCCCGGGGCGGCCACAATGAGCAGTTCTTC.

This clonotype appeared a few times. The chain couples TRBV12-3 or TRBV12-4 to TRBJ2-7; no clear D. This CDR3 contains 13 residues. Trimming took 5 bases from V and 3 from J, leaving 11 bases between them. The CDR3 region has the DNA TGTGCCAGCAGTACTGCACAGCTCTACGAGCAGTACTTC. Protein product: CASSTAQLYEQYF.

This clonotype was seen only a few times. The rearrangement links TRBV4-1 to TRBJ2-1; TRBD2 is a possible D gene (5 bases). The germline gives CDR1 MGHRA, CDR2 YSYEKL. V was clipped by 0 bases and J by 4 bases, with 10 bases between them. The CDR3 totals 15 residues. CDR3 in DNA: TGCGCCAGCAGCCAAGACGCGAGCGGTTACAATGAGCAGTTCTTC. Encoded protein: CASSQDASGYNEQFF.

A few counts support this clonotype. This sequence joins TRBV7-2 and TRBJ1-1, with no clear D. V was trimmed by 5 bases and J by 0 bases, leaving 7 bases between them. CDR1 and CDR2 (germline): SGHTA, FQGNSA. CDR3 size: 13 residues. The CDR3 spells CASSGMVNTEAFF. For the CDR3, the DNA is TGTGCCAGCAGCGGGATGGTGAACACTGAAGCTTTCTTT.

The rearrangement uses TRBV25-1 and TRBJ2-7; D is undetermined. Germline CDR1 MGHDK, CDR2 SYGVNS. The CDR3 has 12 amino acids. Trimming shortened V by 3 bases and J by 6 bases, and 9 bases separated the two germline ends. Here the CDR3 DNA reads TGTGCCAGCAGTGAGCCCGGGCGCGAGCAGTACTTC. Its translation: CASSEPGREQYF.

The sample holds many counts of this clonotype. The V call is TRBV29-1, the J call TRBJ2-6; D unresolved. Trimming took 4 bases from V and 0 from J, leaving 13 bases between them. This CDR3 has 16 residues. The V gene's germline CDR1 is SQVTM and CDR2 ANQGSEA. In DNA form, the CDR3 reads TGCAGCGTTGCTGGGCAGGCTAGCTCTGGGGCCAACGTCCTGACTTTC. Translation gives CSVAGQASSGANVLTF.

The chain joins TRBV7-2 to TRBJ1-1; 7 nucleotides line up with TRBD1. After removal of 4 bases from V and 7 bases from J, the junction contained 6 bases not matched to a gene. The CDR3 runs 13 residues. Germline V gene lookup returns CDR1 SGHTA and CDR2 FQGNSA. Written as DNA, the CDR3 is TGTGCCAGCAGCTCCAGACAGGGCCGTGAAGCTTTCTTT. As protein: CASSSRQGREAFF.

J is TRBJ2-4 and V is TRBV4-1; the match to TRBD1 covers 7 bases. The J call may not be correct, given that the DNA end is closer to TRBJ2-7. Germline V CDR1 and CDR2: MGHRA, YSYEKL. CDR3 length: 16 amino acids. CDR3 loop: CASSQGGQSEAYEQYF. The CDR3 DNA reads as TGCGCCAGCAGCCAAGGGGGACAGTCGGAAGCCTACGAGCAGTACTTC.